This T cell receptor (beta chain) was recorded in a study of T cells in Graves' hyperthyroidism and ophthalmopathy. Study-wide background: Peripheral blood samples were taken at initial diagnosis, prior to any treatment.

The CDR3 sequence is 13 residues long. The germline CDR1 and CDR2 sequences are SQVTM and ANQGSEA. The germline V and J ends were trimmed by 5 bases and 6 bases, with 17 bases remaining between them. Researchers took RNA transcripts and amplified the TCR beta CDR3 regions from them. A set of HTBI primers served as the primers for a first-round RT-PCR of the TCR CDR3. From the multiplex PCR reads, TCRdb called clonotypes with MiXCR, one entry per CDR3 protein. The sample includes under 400,000 distinct CDR3 sequences, over 20% of them seen just once. Stable hyperthyroidism: no ophthalmopathy progression over 18 months of follow-up. The study left out patients who had uncontrolled infection, other autoimmune disease, pregnancy or lactation. The PBMCs were taken from roughly 9.3 ml of fresh peripheral blood. The table lists this clonotype with many counts.

The sequenced sample was blood. This receptor was obtained from a woman in her fifties or sixties with Graves' hyperthyroidism. V is TRBV29-1 and J is TRBJ2-7; TRBD1 is a possible D gene (6 bases). CDR3 in DNA: TGCAGCGTTATGGCAGGGGCTTTCCCCGAGCAGTACTTC. This translates into CSVMAGAFPEQYF.